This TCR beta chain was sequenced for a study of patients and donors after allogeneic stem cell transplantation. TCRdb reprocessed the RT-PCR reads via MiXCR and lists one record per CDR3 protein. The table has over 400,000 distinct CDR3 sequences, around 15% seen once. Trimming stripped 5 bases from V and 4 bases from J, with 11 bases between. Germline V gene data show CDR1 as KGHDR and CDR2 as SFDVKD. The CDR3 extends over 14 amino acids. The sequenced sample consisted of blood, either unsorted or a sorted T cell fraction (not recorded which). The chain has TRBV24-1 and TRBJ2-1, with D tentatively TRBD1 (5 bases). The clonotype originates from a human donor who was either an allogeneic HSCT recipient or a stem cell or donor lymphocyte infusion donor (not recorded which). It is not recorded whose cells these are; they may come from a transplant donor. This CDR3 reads CATSAVDTYNEQFF. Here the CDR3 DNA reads TGTGCCACCAGTGCCGTGGACACGTACAATGAGCAGTTCTTC.